This T cell receptor beta chain stems from a study of T cells in Graves' hyperthyroidism and ophthalmopathy (dated by TCRdb to between 2018 and 2021). Describing the broader study: A discovery cohort of roughly 100 patients, approximately 45 with Graves' ophthalmopathy and under 60 with stable Graves' hyperthyroidism, was used to find distinguishing TCR V-J signatures. In about 6 Graves' hyperthyroidism patients, the study also compared T-cell repertoires from thyroid tissue with T-cell repertoires from blood. After sampling, hyperthyroidism patients received methimazole starting at 30 mg daily, and ophthalmopathy patients received high-dose intravenous methylprednisolone. The approximately 100 discovery patients were divided at random into training and test sets in a 7:3 ratio. Prospective prediction of ophthalmopathy was tested in an independent validation cohort consisting of fewer than 20 hyperthyroidism patients and 17 patients who later progressed to ophthalmopathy. TCR Vbeta CDR3 sequencing of approximately 140 peripheral blood samples (roughly 43 ophthalmopathy, about 74 hyperthyroidism and some 17 progressor patients) is reported in the paper.

The TCR beta CDR3 regions were amplified from the RNA transcripts. The TCR CDR3 was subjected to a first round of RT-PCR using the HTBI primer set and the Qiagen OneStep RT-PCR kit. The libraries were constructed in a second round of multiplex PCR and then size-selected and purified. Paired-end sequencing of the libraries was performed with 100 bp reads on an Illumina HiSeq2000. As for how the authors treated the data: SOAPnuke was used to process the raw data, removing reads that contained adapters or uncalled bases, had a mean Phred below 15, or lacked an exact match to the constant primer or identifier. COPE v1.2.5 was used to merge the high-quality paired reads, and each unique nucleotide sequence was defined as a clonotype. Clonotypes were aligned to IMGT TRBV, TRBD and TRBJ reference segments using MiTCR v1.1. The analysis included only V-J combinations with a frequency above 0.0001, which together covered around 99% of the repertoires. A TCS score was defined as the ratio of F50 (clonal expansion) to E x V (chaos), with BLOSUM62-based TCRdist applied between CDR3 peptides within each V-J. Welch's t-statistics and random forest reduced 450 to 600 V-J features to roughly 13, which were used in a naive Bayes classifier (R e1071). Thyroid-blood repertoire similarity was quantified with the Morisita-Horn index. TCRdb itself trimmed the public reads at Q25 with fastp, ran MiXCR and retained productive beta chains. One record per CDR3 amino acid sequence lists the most common genes and DNA. Clone size and V and J calls follow TCRdb, not the original study. The sample yields roughly 500,000 distinct CDR3 sequences; around 50% were counted once. Clones ranked in the top ten supply about 43% of the sample.

About this clonotype itself: Which antigen it targets is not known. No base qualities exist here, and no much larger clone lies one base off it.

The CDR3 starts with the cysteine, ends with the phenylalanine, and has 16 residues. The entry retains the CDR3 DNA only, 48 bases that are in frame from base 1. CDR1 is given as LGHNA and CDR2 as YSLEER, both from the germline V gene. Between the V and J ends, shortened by 1 base and 0 bases respectively, the junction contains 13 bases. Exclusion was applied to patients with uncontrolled infections, other autoimmune diseases, pregnancy or lactation. Clinical symptoms, serum thyroxine and TRAb, thyroid ultrasound, and orbital computed tomography formed the basis for the diagnoses. Total RNA was extracted with Trizol reagent, and quality was checked on an Agilent 2100 Bioanalyzer. General study outcomes and caveats: In validation, the model predicted progression to ophthalmopathy a median of roughly six months before onset, with around 70% sensitivity and about 75% specificity. Blood samples also contained most of the expanded thyroid clonotypes (frequency above 0.001), which suggests that blood repertoires may reflect thyroid immune responses. No statistical method was used to set the sample size in advance, and investigators knew the group allocation. In cross-validation, a model built on a 13 V-J signature told ophthalmopathy apart from stable hyperthyroidism with about 90% sensitivity and about 81% specificity, and in testing the same model reached 80%/75%.

This clonotype originated in an adult woman with Graves' disease, either hyperthyroidism or ophthalmopathy (not recorded which). Recombination connected TRBV4-3 to TRBJ2-7; no D segment can be confidently identified. The sequenced sample was peripheral blood or thyroid tissue (not recorded which). Here is the DNA: TGCGCCAGCAGCCAAGCTACACAGCTATACTCCTACGAGCAGTACTTC. It codes for CASSQATQLYSYEQYF.